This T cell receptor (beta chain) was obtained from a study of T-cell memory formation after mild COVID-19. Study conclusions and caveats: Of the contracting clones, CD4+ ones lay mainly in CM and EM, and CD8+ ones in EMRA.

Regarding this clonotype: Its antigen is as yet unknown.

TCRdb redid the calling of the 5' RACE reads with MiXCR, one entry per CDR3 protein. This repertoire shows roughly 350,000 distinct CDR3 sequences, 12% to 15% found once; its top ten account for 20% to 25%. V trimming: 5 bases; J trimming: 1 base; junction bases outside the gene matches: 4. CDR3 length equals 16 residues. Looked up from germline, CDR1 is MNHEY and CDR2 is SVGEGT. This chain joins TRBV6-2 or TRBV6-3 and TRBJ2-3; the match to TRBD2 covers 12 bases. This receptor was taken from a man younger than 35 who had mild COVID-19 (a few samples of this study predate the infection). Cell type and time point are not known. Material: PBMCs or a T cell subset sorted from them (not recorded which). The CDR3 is CASSTRLAGGTDTQYF. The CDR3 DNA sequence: TGTGCCAGCAGTACCCGACTAGCGGGGGGCACAGATACGCAGTATTTT.